This T cell receptor (beta chain) derives from a study of cytotoxic CD8 clonotypes in ibrutinib-treated CLL. From germline, CDR1 is SGHRS and CDR2 YFSETQ. Between the trimmed V and J ends, which lost 7 bases and 0 bases, there was a span of 17 bases. There are 15 residues in the CDR3. The repertoire was sequenced with immunoSEQ multiplex PCR; TCRdb's copy has only in-frame clones and lacks some. The sample lists some 130,000 clones; approximately 85% were seen once. J is TRBJ2-7 and V is TRBV5-1; possible D gene TRBD2, 6 bases. The source material was PBMCs, sampled after 24 months of ibrutinib treatment. This TCR was sampled from a human donor with chronic lymphocytic leukemia. The CDR3 nucleotides are TGCGCCAGCGCTGGTGGGAGGACGAGCTCCTACGAGCAGTACTTC. Translation: CASAGGRTSSYEQYF.